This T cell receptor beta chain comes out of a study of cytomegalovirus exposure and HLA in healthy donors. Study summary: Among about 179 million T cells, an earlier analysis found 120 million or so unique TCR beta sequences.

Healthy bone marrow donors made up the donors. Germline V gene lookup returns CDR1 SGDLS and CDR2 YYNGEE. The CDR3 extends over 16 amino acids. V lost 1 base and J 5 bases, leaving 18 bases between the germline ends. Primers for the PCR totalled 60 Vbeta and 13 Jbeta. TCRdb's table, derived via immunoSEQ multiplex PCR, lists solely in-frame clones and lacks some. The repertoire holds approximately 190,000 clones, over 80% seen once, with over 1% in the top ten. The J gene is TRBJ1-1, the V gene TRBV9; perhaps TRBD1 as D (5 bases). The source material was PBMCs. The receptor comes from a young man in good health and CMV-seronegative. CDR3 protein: CASSVRPGGAHTEAFF. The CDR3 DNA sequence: TGTGCCAGCAGCGTAAGGCCGGGAGGGGCTCATACTGAAGCTTTCTTT.